This T cell receptor beta chain was profiled in a study of graft-versus-host responses after intestinal transplantation. General study results and limits: High graft-versus-host to host-versus-graft clonal ratios were seen in allografts of patients with graft-donor T cell macrochimerism. Maximum circulating GvH clone levels tracked with early post-transplant HvG decreases.

V dropped 1 base and J dropped 2 bases, with 12 bases sitting between them. Germline V gene sequence: CDR1 SGHTA, CDR2 FQGNSA. The CDR3 extends over 15 amino acids. About this clone itself: No antigen is known for it.

Profiled with immunoSEQ multiplex PCR; TCRdb holds only in-frame clones, not every one. The data hold 80,000 to 100,000 clones, with 80% to 95% observed a single time. The specimen was unstimulated CD4+ T cells sorted from spleen or lymph node cells, collected before intestinal transplant. This chain joins TRBV7-2 and TRBJ2-7; D is possibly TRBD2 (6 bases). This clonotype was obtained from a human donor who received an intestinal transplant. The CDR3, as DNA: TGTGCCAGCAGCTTAGGTGGTAGCGGTACCTACGAGCAGTACTTC. Translating it yields CASSLGGSGTYEQYF.